Below, one TCR beta chain is given with its context. Its cognate antigen is unknown. This entry is derived from a study of Ad26.COV2.S vaccination and SARS-CoV-2 variants. Study at large: Donor got 5x10^10 or 1x10^11 viral particles of Ad26.COV2.S.

Treatment given: roughly 20 received Ad26.COV2.S at low or high dose, single or two shots; several received placebo; per-sample allocation not given. It was on day 63 after the first vaccine or placebo injection that samples were taken. An Ad26 vector carrying the Wuhan-strain SARS-CoV-2 spike served as the vaccine. This CDR3 is built from 12 residues. Germline loops: CDR1 MNHEY, CDR2 SVGEGT. The germline V and J ends were trimmed by 4 bases and 5 bases, with 8 bases remaining between them. Clones were read by immunoSEQ multiplex PCR, and TCRdb kept only the in-frame ones, dropping some. The table lists 240,000 or so clones, around 89% of them singletons. Study outcomes and limitations: Recipients of either vaccine or placebo displayed similar breadth of non-spike TCRs. Responses of T cells in total may have been underestimated by the TCR breadth and depth analyses.

The TCR sequence derives from a person between 18 and 65 years old who received the Ad26.COV2.S COVID-19 vaccine or a placebo. The chain carries TRBV6-2 or TRBV6-3 and TRBJ1-2, with D possibly matching TRBD1 (6 bases). Sequences were derived from peripheral blood, sampled in a trial of Ad26.COV2.S vaccine versus placebo. The CDR3 sequence is CASSSTGYGYTF. CDR3 bases: TGTGCCAGCAGTTCCACAGGGTATGGCTACACCTTC.